One sample yielded the 24 T cell receptor beta chains listed below, sequenced in a study of vaccination and CD4 T cells after COVID-19. Their recognized antigens are unknown. Regarding treatment: approximately 11-day PBMC culture with coronavirus spike peptide pools or control peptides (ViraFEST assay). Sequence data for DNA of cultured CD4+ T cells were generated by the Oncomine TCR Beta short-read assay. TCRdb reprocessed the PCR reads via MiXCR and lists one record per CDR3 protein. The repertoire holds around 19,000 distinct CDR3 sequences, with around 49% as singletons. The material sequenced was CD4+ T cells from blood, cultured in vitro. The receptors shown here come from a human donor who had recovered from COVID-19.

The CDR3 reads CSACTGGEDSPLHF. As DNA, the CDR3 is TGCAGTGCCTGTACAGGGGGGGAGGATTCACCCCTCCACTTT. The gene calls are TRBV20-1 and TRBJ1-6, with TRBD1 matching over 8 bases. CDR3 length: 14 amino acids. The ends lost 6 bases at V and 8 bases at J; junction bases unmatched: 9. Germline lookup yields CDR1 DFQATT and CDR2 SNEGSKA (reference sequence).

This chain uses TRBV6-5 with TRBJ2-7; D could derive from TRBD1 or TRBD2 (5 bases each). The CDR3 totals 17 residues. Germline CDR1 is MNHEY and CDR2 is SVGAGI. The V end was cut by 4 bases, the J end by 0 bases, with 19 bases between. CDR3 protein: CASSLGAGTGISYEQYF. The CDR3 DNA is TGTGCCAGCAGTTTAGGTGCTGGGACGGGAATCTCCTACGAGCAGTACTTC.

The CDR3 is CASSRPGHETQYF. The CDR3 DNA follows: TGTGCCAGCAGTCGCCCCGGACACGAGACCCAGTACTTC. The chain uses TRBV6-1 and TRBJ2-5; weak D call: TRBD1 (5 bases). CDR3 length: 13 residues. V gave up 5 bases and J gave up 5 bases, with 12 bases separating them. Germline V gives CDR1 MNHNS, CDR2 SASEGT.

This clonotype was detected a few times. J is TRBJ1-1 and V is TRBV6-1; D not resolved. Germline V lookup: CDR1 MNHNS, CDR2 SASEGT. The CDR3 length is 13 residues. V was cut by 9 bases and J by 4 bases, with 15 bases left in between. This chain's CDR3 is CASLGRPFTEAFF. The CDR3 DNA sequence: TGTGCCAGTCTTGGACGGCCCTTCACTGAAGCTTTCTTT.

This chain connects TRBV28 to TRBJ2-1; 15 bases are shared with TRBD2. Trimming took 8 bases from V and 0 from J; bases not matched to a gene: 14. In germline, CDR1 is MDHEN, CDR2 SYDVKM. This CDR3 comprises 20 residues. CDR3 nucleotide sequence: TGTGCCAGCGCCCGGTCGGGACTAGCGGGAGGACCCAGCTCCTACAATGAGCAGTTCTTC. Translation: CASARSGLAGGPSSYNEQFF. Full variable domain (outside the CDR3, taken from reference TRBV28 and TRBJ2-1): DVKVTQSSRYLVKRTGEKVFLECVQDMDHENMFWYRQDPGLGLRLIYFSYDVKMKEKGDIPEGYSVSREKKERFSLILESASTNQTSMYLCASARSGLAGGPSSYNEQFFGPGTRLTVL.

The genes are TRBV28 and TRBJ1-2; 7 positions agree with TRBD1. Germline V gives CDR1 MDHEN, CDR2 SYDVKM. V lost 4 bases and J lost 0; bases outside the gene matches: 2. CDR3 size: 14 residues. CDR3 sequence (DNA): TGTGCCAGCAGTTCCGGGACAGCTAACTATGGCTACACCTTC. Residues: CASSSGTANYGYTF.

The V call is TRBV7-2, the J call TRBJ1-1, with 9 bases identical to TRBD1. With V trimmed by 5 bases and J by 3 bases, 7 bases remained unmatched. This CDR3 has 15 amino acids. Germline CDR1 and CDR2: SGHTA and FQGNSA. The CDR3 sequence: CASSPGGTGYTEAFF. The CDR3 region has the DNA TGTGCCAGCAGCCCAGGCGGGACAGGGTACACTGAAGCTTTCTTT.

The rearrangement joins TRBV11-3 to TRBJ1-3; 7 bases match TRBD1. Germline V CDR1 and CDR2: SGHNT, YENEEA. The CDR3 runs to 16 residues. V lost 4 bases and J lost 2; bases outside the gene matches: 8. The CDR3 loop is CASSSIMTGPGNTIYF. The CDR3 DNA follows: TGTGCCAGCAGCTCCATCATGACAGGGCCTGGAAACACCATATATTTT.

CDR3: CSARDVGEQTNSPLHF. The CDR3, as DNA: TGCAGTGCTAGAGATGTAGGAGAACAGACGAATTCACCCCTCCACTTT. This chain links TRBV20-1 with TRBJ1-6; D is uncertain. CDR3 length: 16 amino acids. Trimming removed 0 bases at V and 7 bases at J, with 16 bases between. The germline gives CDR1 DFQATT, CDR2 SNEGSKA (reference sequence).

CDR3 protein: CASSSGRAYEQYF. CDR3 DNA sequence: TGTGCCAGCAGCTCGGGGCGTGCCTACGAGCAGTACTTC. The chain is built from TRBV7-2 and TRBJ2-7; TRBD1 or TRBD2 may be the D gene (5 bases each). With 4 bases removed from V and 2 bases from J, the gap between germline ends came to 9 bases. Germline lookup yields CDR1 SGHTA and CDR2 FQGNSA. The length of the CDR3 is 13 residues.

This rearrangement joins TRBV18 to TRBJ1-2; D is unresolved. With 2 bases removed from V and 5 bases from J, the gap between germline ends came to 9 bases. The CDR3 is 13 residues long. Germline V gives CDR1 KGHSH, CDR2 LQKENI. The CDR3 DNA sequence: TGTGCCAGCTCACCAAAAGAGGGATATGGCTACACCTTC. It translates to CASSPKEGYGYTF.

In this sample, this clonotype turned up a few times. The rearrangement uses TRBV11-3 and TRBJ1-1; D is unclear. This CDR3 contains 14 residues. CDR1 is SGHNT, CDR2 YENEEA, per germline. The ends were cut back, 5 bases at V and 2 bases at J, with 12 bases in the middle. The CDR3 nucleotides read TGTGCCAGCAGCCTTCCCTCGATCAACACTGAAGCTTTCTTT. It codes for CASSLPSINTEAFF.

The chain employs TRBV2 and TRBJ1-5, with D possibly TRBD1 on 5 matching bases. The CDR3 consists of 16 residues. The V and J ends lost 6 bases and 3 bases respectively, with 18 bases between them. Looked up from germline, CDR1 is SNHLY and CDR2 is FYNNEI. For the CDR3, the DNA is TGTGCCAGCAGGGGGGGAAAAACCCCCCTCAATCAGCCCCAGCATTTT. Translated, it gives CASRGGKTPLNQPQHF.

In nucleotides, the CDR3 is TGCAGTGCTAGACTGAACTATAATTCACCCCTCCACTTT. This encodes CSARLNYNSPLHF. V gene TRBV20-1 combines with J gene TRBJ1-6, with D hard to call. The CDR3 runs 13 residues. Germline CDR1 and CDR2: DFQATT and SNEGSKA (reference sequence). Trimming stripped 2 bases from V and 3 bases from J, with 5 bases between.

The chain uses TRBV20-1 and TRBJ1-2; D remains unclear. With 8 bases removed from V and 8 bases from J, the gap between germline ends came to 21 bases. Germline V gene data show CDR1 as DFQATT and CDR2 as SNEGSKA (reference sequence). The CDR3 totals 13 residues. The CDR3 nucleotides read TGCAGTCTAGCCTCCCCTGCTTATAGCGGCTACACCTTC. This encodes CSLASPAYSGYTF.

The chain links TRBV7-2 to TRBJ2-7, with 8 bases identical to TRBD2. Trimming removed 4 bases from V and 3 bases from J; junction bases left unmatched: 8. The CDR3 runs 15 residues. Germline CDR1 SGHTA, CDR2 FQGNSA. The CDR3 sequence is CASSSFPGGNYEQYF. Here the CDR3 DNA reads TGTGCCAGCAGCTCCTTCCCGGGGGGGAACTACGAGCAGTACTTC.

The chain joins TRBV20-1 to TRBJ2-5; unclear D gene. The CDR3 sequence is 15 residues long. Germline CDR1 is DFQATT and CDR2 is SNEGSKA (reference sequence). The V end lost 5 bases, the J end lost 6 bases, and 22 bases lay between the germline ends. The CDR3 DNA reads TGCAGTGCTGGGGTCCTAGGGCTCGCTGGGAAGACCCAGTACTTC. Translated: CSAGVLGLAGKTQYF.

The V gene is TRBV7-2, the J gene TRBJ1-2; TRBD1 might be the D (5 bases). The CDR3 runs 14 residues. Germline V gene sequence: CDR1 SGHTA, CDR2 FQGNSA. V was clipped by 1 base and J by 1 base, with 7 bases between them. CDR3 nucleotides: TGTGCCAGCAGCTTAGAGACAGTTAACTATGGCTACACCTTC. Its translation: CASSLETVNYGYTF.

The gene calls are TRBV11-2 and TRBJ2-1; 13 nucleotides agree with TRBD2. The V gene's germline CDR1 is SGHAT and CDR2 FQNNGV. The V gene end was trimmed by 1 base and the J gene end by 0 bases; junction bases not matched to a gene: 6. This CDR3 has 19 residues. CDR3 in DNA: TGTGCCAGCAGCTTAGGTAGACTAGCGGGGGGTAGCTCCTACAATGAGCAGTTCTTC. It specifies CASSLGRLAGGSSYNEQFF.

This rearrangement joins TRBV24-1 to TRBJ2-3, with no clear D. Germline lookup yields CDR1 KGHDR and CDR2 SFDVKD. The CDR3 loop spans 16 amino acids. The ends were cut back, 2 bases at V and 0 bases at J, with 11 bases in the middle. This CDR3 reads CATSDWSSLSTDTQYF. The CDR3 DNA is TGTGCCACCAGTGATTGGTCCAGCCTTAGCACAGATACGCAGTATTTT.

The chain joins TRBV20-1 to TRBJ2-7, with 12 positions matching TRBD2. CDR1 DFQATT and CDR2 SNEGSKA come from the germline V gene (reference sequence). Unmatched junction bases numbered 12, after V lost 5 bases and J lost 10 bases. This CDR3 comprises 14 residues. The CDR3 protein is CSALSTSGGREQYF. Here the CDR3 DNA reads TGCAGTGCTCTAAGCACTAGCGGGGGGAGGGAACAGTACTTC.

V gene TRBV7-2 combines with J gene TRBJ2-7, with TRBD1 identical over 7 bases. V shed 5 bases and J 1 base; nucleotides not matched to a gene: 8. This CDR3 has 15 residues. CDR1 SGHTA and CDR2 FQGNSA come from the germline V gene. The CDR3 region is CASSLGGTQSYEQYF. CDR3 coding DNA: TGTGCCAGCAGCCTAGGGGGCACGCAGTCCTACGAGCAGTACTTC.

The chain links TRBV20-1 to TRBJ2-1; D is unclear. The germline gives CDR1 DFQATT, CDR2 SNEGSKA (reference sequence). CDR3 size: 15 residues. The ends were cut back, 3 bases at V and 10 bases at J, with 22 bases in the middle. The CDR3, as DNA: TGCAGTGCTAGCCCCGCTACACCCACAAATTGGGAGCAGTTCTTC. It encodes CSASPATPTNWEQFF.

V is TRBV5-4 and J is TRBJ1-6; 7 bases line up with TRBD1. Trimming removed 4 bases from V and 7 bases from J; junction bases left unmatched: 5. The CDR3 contains 14 residues. Germline CDR1 is SGHNT and CDR2 is YYREEE (reference sequence). CDR3 region: CASSRDRANSPLHF. DNA for the CDR3: TGTGCCAGCAGCCGCGACAGGGCAAATTCACCCCTCCACTTT.